Below are 6 T cell receptor beta chains sequenced from a single sample in a study of immune evolution from preneoplasia to lung adenocarcinoma (dated by TCRdb to the early 2020s). The library was made by the immunoSEQ multiplex PCR assay. The immuneACCESS repertoire file appears here via TCRdb, limited to in-frame rearrangements. These files lack a portion of the clones; in checked studies, under half of the deficit traces to unresolved V genes, and the cause of the others is not known. This sample holds several thousand clones; 75% to 90% were observed only once. The top ten constitute less than 3.5% of the sample. The sequencing sample was made of FFPE lung adenocarcinoma in situ tissue. Explained via the paper, the cell subset or site label denotes: preinvasive adenocarcinoma in situ (AIS). These receptors were obtained from a donor aged 70 or over with lung adenocarcinoma.

The chain carries TRBV5-5 and TRBJ2-3, with TRBD1 matching over 7 bases. J lost 2 bases, V lost 0 bases, and 9 bases had no gene match. Germline CDR1 is SGHKS and CDR2 is YYEKEE (reference sequence). The length of the CDR3 is 17 residues. CDR3 bases: TGTGCCAGCAGCTTGGGCCTGAACAGGGGTTTCACAGATACGCAGTATTTT. This encodes CASSLGLNRGFTDTQYF.

The V and J genes are TRBV30 and TRBJ2-5, with TRBD1 matching 10 bases. Trimming cost V 5 bases and J 4 bases; bases outside gene matches: 7. Germline CDR1 is GTSNPN and CDR2 is SVGIG (reference sequence). The CDR3 runs to 14 residues. The CDR3 nucleotides read TGTGCCTGGTCGACAGGGGGCAGGTCAGAGACCCAGTACTTC. It encodes CAWSTGGRSETQYF.

On this clone: The sample holds other DNA sequences that translate to the same CDR3. This rearrangement joins TRBV6-5 to TRBJ2-7; D is possibly TRBD1 (7 bases). Trimming left V 4 bases short and J 2 bases short, with 18 bases between. Germline V lookup: CDR1 MNHEY, CDR2 SVGAGI. The CDR3 is made up of 16 amino acids. CDR3 loop: CASSLQGTAGPYEQYF. CDR3 coding DNA: TGTGCCAGCAGTTTACAGGGGACAGCGGGCCCCTACGAGCAGTACTTC.

This clone was seen just once. V is TRBV12-5 and J is TRBJ1-2; D is uncertain. V lost 5 bases to trimming and J lost 4 bases, with 8 bases between them. The CDR3 loop spans 12 amino acids. Germline-derived CDR1 and CDR2 are LGHNT and FRNRAP. The CDR3 reads CASGPQTYGYTF. The CDR3 coding sequence is TGTGCTAGTGGTCCCCAAACCTATGGCTACACCTTC. Supplemented by reference TRBV12-5 and TRBJ1-2, the full variable domain reads DARVTQTPRHKVTEMGQEVTMRCQPILGHNTVFWYRQTMMQGLELLAYFRNRAPLDDSGMPKDRFSAEMPDATLATLKIQPSEPRDSAVYFCASGPQTYGYTFGSGTRLTVV.

The rearrangement joins TRBV18 to TRBJ2-7, with D possibly TRBD1 on 5 matching bases. V lost 5 bases to trimming and J lost 1 base, with 12 bases between them. Per the germline V gene, CDR1 is KGHSH and CDR2 is LQKENI. This CDR3 is built from 14 residues. CDR3 protein: CASSSFRESYEQYF. The CDR3 coding sequence is TGTGCCAGCTCATCTTTCAGGGAATCCTACGAGCAGTACTTC.

The chain combines TRBV13 with TRBJ1-2, with 12 bases matching TRBD1. Trimming cost V 5 bases and J 8 bases; bases outside gene matches: 9. CDR3 size: 15 residues. The germline V gene has CDR1 PRHDT and CDR2 FYEKMQ (reference sequence). The CDR3, as DNA: TGTGCCAGCAGCCTCCCGGGACAGGGGGCGCGGGGCTACACCTTC. This gives the protein CASSLPGQGARGYTF.